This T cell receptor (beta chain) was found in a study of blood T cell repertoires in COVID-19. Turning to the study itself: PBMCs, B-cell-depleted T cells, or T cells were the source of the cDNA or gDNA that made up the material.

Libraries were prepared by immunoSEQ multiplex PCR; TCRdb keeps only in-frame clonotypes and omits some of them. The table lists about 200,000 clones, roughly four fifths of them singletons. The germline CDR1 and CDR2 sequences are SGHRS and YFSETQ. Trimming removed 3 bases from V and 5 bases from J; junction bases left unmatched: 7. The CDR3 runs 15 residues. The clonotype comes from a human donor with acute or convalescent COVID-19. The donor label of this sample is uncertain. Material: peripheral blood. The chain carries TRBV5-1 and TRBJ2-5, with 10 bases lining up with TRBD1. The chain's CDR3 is CASSSRQGAGETQYF. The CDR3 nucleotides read TGCGCCAGCAGCTCCAGACAGGGGGCAGGCGAGACCCAGTACTTC.